This T cell receptor (beta chain) is from a study of Ad26.COV2.S vaccination and SARS-CoV-2 variants. Background on the study: Doses of Ad26.COV2.S were injected into muscle once or twice, 56 days apart. Study results and caveats: Those who received the vaccine showed greater spike-specific TCR breadth than those given placebo. Comparability of non-spike TCR breadth was observed across vaccine and placebo recipients. Reported findings describe substantial breadth in spike-specific CD8+ and CD4+ T cell responses following vaccination.

Documented treatment: about 20 received Ad26.COV2.S at low or high dose, single or two shots; five or six received placebo; per-sample allocation not given. Collection of samples fell on day 63 after the first vaccine or placebo injection. The repertoire was sequenced with immunoSEQ multiplex PCR; TCRdb's copy has only in-frame clones and lacks some. This sample has around 300,000 clones, with about 89% found just once. This CDR3 has 15 amino acids. CDR1 and CDR2 from the germline V gene are MNHEY and SVGAGI. With 5 bases clipped from V and 5 bases from J, the junction kept 9 bases outside the gene matches. Details on this clone: Its specificity is not known.

The TCR was taken from a person between 18 and 65 years old who received the Ad26.COV2.S COVID-19 vaccine or a placebo. This chain links TRBV6-5 with TRBJ2-1; TRBD1 matches 7 bases. The sequenced sample was peripheral blood, obtained in a trial of Ad26.COV2.S vaccine versus placebo. DNA for the CDR3: TGTGCCAGCAGTCTCGCGGGCAGGGGGAACAATGAGCAGTTCTTC. As protein: CASSLAGRGNNEQFF.